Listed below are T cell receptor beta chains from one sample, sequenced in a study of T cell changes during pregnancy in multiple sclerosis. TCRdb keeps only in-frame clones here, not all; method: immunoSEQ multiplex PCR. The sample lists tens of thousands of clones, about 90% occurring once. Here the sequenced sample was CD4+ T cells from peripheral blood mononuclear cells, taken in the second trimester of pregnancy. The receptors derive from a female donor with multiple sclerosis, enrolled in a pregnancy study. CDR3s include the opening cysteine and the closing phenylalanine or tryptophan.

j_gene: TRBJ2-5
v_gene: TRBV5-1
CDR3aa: CASRPGTGQETQYF

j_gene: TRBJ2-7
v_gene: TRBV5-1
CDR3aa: CASSLGQGDTYEQYF

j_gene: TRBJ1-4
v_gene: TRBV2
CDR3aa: CASSENSNNEKLFF

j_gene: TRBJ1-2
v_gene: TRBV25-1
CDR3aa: CASSDRGDGYTF

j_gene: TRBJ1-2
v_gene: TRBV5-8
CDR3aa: CASSLAQQLTGYTF

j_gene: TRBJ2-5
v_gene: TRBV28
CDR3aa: CASSQLAGGRETQYF

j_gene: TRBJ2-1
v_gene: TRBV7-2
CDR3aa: CASSLAGRTSGQFF

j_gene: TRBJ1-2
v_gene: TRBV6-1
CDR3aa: CASSTSGTEYF

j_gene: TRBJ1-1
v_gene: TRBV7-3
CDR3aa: CASSAFGQGVTEAFF

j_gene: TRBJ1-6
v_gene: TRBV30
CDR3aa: CAWSRTAGSYNSPLHF

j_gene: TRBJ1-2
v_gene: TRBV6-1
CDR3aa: CASSEGRGSNGYTF

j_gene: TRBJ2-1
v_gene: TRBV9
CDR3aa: CASSEGLERTNEQFF

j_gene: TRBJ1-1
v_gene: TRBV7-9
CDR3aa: CASSFAGNTEAFF

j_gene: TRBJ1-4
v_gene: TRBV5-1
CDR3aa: CASSLLGDEKLFF

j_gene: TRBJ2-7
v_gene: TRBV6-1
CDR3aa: CASIPDWRDPYEQYF

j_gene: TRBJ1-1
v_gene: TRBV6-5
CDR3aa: CASSYRQENTEAFF

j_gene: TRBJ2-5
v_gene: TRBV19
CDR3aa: CATTAGDRGFWGQETQYF

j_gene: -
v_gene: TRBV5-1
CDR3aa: CASRTGAGRYEQYF

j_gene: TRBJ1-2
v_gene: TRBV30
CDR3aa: CAWSDPGIRGALGYTF

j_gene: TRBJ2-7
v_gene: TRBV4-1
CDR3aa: CASSPRTSGQTYEQYF

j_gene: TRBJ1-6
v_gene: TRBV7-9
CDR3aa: CASSPGQGALVNSPLHF

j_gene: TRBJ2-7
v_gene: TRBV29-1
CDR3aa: CSVAQGSYEQYF

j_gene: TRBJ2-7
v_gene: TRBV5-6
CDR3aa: CASSWGTGGPFYEQYF

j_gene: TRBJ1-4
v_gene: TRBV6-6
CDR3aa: CASSYQVAVGEKLFF

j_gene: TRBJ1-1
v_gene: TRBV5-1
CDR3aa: CASKRDMNTEAFF

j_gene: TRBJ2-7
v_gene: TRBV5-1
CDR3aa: CASSLTTGYEQYF

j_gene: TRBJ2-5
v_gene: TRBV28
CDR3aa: CASSLSGQSQETQYF

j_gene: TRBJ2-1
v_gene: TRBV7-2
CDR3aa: CASSLTRSSVF

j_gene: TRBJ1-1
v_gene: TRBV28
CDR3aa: CASSLIPGDEAFF

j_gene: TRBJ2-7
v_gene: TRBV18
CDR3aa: CASSPLKGGAGEFYEQYF

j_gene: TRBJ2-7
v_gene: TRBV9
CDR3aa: CASSVGGRAGGGHEQYF

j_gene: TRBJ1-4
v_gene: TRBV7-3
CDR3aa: CASSYRQGGANEKLFF

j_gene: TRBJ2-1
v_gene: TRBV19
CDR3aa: CASSIDRDNEQFF

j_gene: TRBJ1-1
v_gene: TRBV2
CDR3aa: CASAREGTMNTEAFF

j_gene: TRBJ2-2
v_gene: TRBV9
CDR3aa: CASSVVDSRGTGELFF

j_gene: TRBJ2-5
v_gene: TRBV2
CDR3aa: CASSEALGGTQYF

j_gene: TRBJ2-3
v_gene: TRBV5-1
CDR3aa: CASSSRPPGGGTDTQYF

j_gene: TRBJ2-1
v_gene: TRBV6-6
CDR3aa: CASSYSMSSNEQFF

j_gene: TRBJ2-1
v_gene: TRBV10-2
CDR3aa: CASSESSLYNEQFF

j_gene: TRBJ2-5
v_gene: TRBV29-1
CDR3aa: CSVDGQGGETQYF

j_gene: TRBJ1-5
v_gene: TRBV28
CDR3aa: CASSPTGASNQPQHF

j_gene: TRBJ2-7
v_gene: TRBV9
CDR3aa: CASSAGQGQRYEQYF

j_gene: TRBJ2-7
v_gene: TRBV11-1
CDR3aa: CASSSLAGGHEQYF

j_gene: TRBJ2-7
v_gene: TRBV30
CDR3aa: CAWSVHRLYEQYF

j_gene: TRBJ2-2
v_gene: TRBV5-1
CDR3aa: CASSWSGREDTGELFF